The clone carrying this TCR beta chain was seen only a few times. Repertoires were generated with immunoSEQ multiplex PCR, while TCRdb's copy carries only in-frame clones and drops some. The sample lists over 250,000 clones, roughly 88% occurring once. The CDR3 loop spans 20 amino acids. V shed 5 bases, J shed 4 bases, and the junction held 13 bases outside the gene matches. The germline gives CDR1 PRHDT, CDR2 FYEKMQ (reference sequence). These data belong to a study of blood T cell repertoires in COVID-19. This chain uses TRBV13 with TRBJ2-6; 14 nucleotides line up with TRBD2. The sequenced sample was PBMCs or T cells enriched from blood (not recorded which). The receptor was isolated from a woman aged 30 to 39 who had recovered from COVID-19. The CDR3 DNA reads TGTGCCAGCAGCATACTTACCCGGACTAGCGGGAGGTCAGGGGCCAACGTCCTGACTTTC. Translated, it gives CASSILTRTSGRSGANVLTF.